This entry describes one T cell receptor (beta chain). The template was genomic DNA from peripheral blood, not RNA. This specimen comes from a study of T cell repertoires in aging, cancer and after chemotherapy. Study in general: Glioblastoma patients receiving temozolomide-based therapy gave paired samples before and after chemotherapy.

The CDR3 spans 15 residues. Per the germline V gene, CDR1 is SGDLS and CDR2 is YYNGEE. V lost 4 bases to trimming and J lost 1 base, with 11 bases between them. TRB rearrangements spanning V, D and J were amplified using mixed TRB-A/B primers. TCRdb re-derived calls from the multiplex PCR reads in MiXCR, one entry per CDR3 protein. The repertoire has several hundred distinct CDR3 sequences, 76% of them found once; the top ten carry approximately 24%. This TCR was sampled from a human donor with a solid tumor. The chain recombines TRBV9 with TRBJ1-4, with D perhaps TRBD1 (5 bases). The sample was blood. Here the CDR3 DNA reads TGTGCCAGCAGCAAAGGGACGGAAACTAATGAAAAACTGTTTTTT. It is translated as CASSKGTETNEKLFF.